Described below is a single T cell receptor beta chain sequence and its context. Its antigen is undetermined. V was cut by 3 bases and J by 0 bases, with 6 bases left in between. The CDR3 consists of 14 residues. Germline assignment: CDR1 SEHNR and CDR2 FQNEAQ (reference sequence). This record belongs to a study of T cell responses to AZD1222 COVID-19 vaccine. Findings of the study overall: Unmutated regions of variants are reportedly targeted by nearly half of spike-specific TCRs. Seropositive status at baseline applied to only 6 or 7 AZD1222 recipients.

Method: immunoSEQ multiplex PCR; TCRdb's copy keeps in-frame clones and lacks some. The sample has some 190,000 clones, 85% to 90% seen once. The source of this sequence is an adult in good health. This chain uses TRBV7-9 with TRBJ1-3, with a weak D call TRBD1 (5 bases). The sequences come from peripheral blood, collected on day 0 of AZD1222 vaccination. CDR3 amino acids: CASSLGTSGNTIYF. For the CDR3, the DNA is TGTGCCAGCAGCTTGGGGACCTCTGGAAACACCATATATTTT.